This TCR beta chain was profiled in a study of T cells expressing NK-cell markers (dated by TCRdb to the early 2020s). In the study overall: In sorted CD3+CD56+NKG2C+, CD3+CD56+NKG2C- and CD3+CD56-NKG2C+ T-cell subsets from eight donors, TCR beta-chain repertoires were profiled. Among the eight sequenced donors, only one was HCMV-seronegative, while the other seven were HCMV-seropositive. The study sequenced eight donors, all healthy volunteers chosen at random: three men and five women. The libraries were sequenced on Illumina HiSeq 2000/2500, MiSeq or NextSeq, producing 2 x 150 bp reads. Points the paper makes about the study in general: It remained unclear whether the expanded NKG2C-expressing T cell clones were specific for HCMV antigens. For several donors, the dominant CD3+CD56+NKG2C+ clonotypes were among the top 10 CD8+ clonotypes and accounted for about 1.0-8% of CD8+ T cells. Those dominant clonotypes were again the most abundant among CD3+CD56-NKG2C+ cells in several donors, at roughly 25-60.1%.

Comments on this clonotype: Its binding antigen is unknown.

A commercial ELISA kit detecting HCMV-specific IgG in serum was used to determine HCMV serostatus. Peripheral blood mononuclear cells were isolated from blood by Ficoll density gradient centrifugation. The sequencing machine was an Illumina HiSeq 2000. 5'RACE template switching, by which a universal primer site and unique molecular identifiers were added, was used to make TCR beta cDNA libraries. cDNA synthesis was primed from the TCR beta constant segment, followed by two successive PCR amplification steps. In the paper's pipeline: MIGEC was used to demultiplex reads and group reads by UMI, and MiTCR was used to assemble and quantify clonotypes. To exclude erroneous sequences, only TCR cDNA sequences supported by at least two reads were retained. The tcR package was used for downstream repertoire analysis, and clonotypes were matched across fractions by CDR3 nucleotide sequence plus V segment. Antigen specificity was annotated against VDJdb with VDJmatch, allowing one amino acid substitution in CDR3. TCRdb reprocessed the reads; each CDR3 protein sequence makes one entry, and DNA is unavailable. The V and J calls, along with clone size, are taken from TCRdb and not from the paper's own processing. This specimen's table enumerates 500,000 or so distinct CDR3 sequences. Under 4.5% of the sample belongs to the ten largest clones.

CDR1 DFQATT and CDR2 SNEGSKA were looked up in the germline V gene (reference sequence). The CDR3, cysteine through phenylalanine, is 14 amino acids long. There is no recorded DNA. Material: blood T cells: a sorted CD56 or NKG2C T cell subset, CD4+ or CD8+ T cells, or bulk PBMC T cells (not recorded which). This receptor chain uses TRBV20-1 and TRBJ2-7; TCRdb's D call of TRBD2 is untestable without DNA. This clonotype was obtained from a man younger than 35 in good health. Donor details come from another sample of the same person, matched by shared clones. The CDR3 sequence is CSATRYEGFGEQYF.